This TCR beta chain emerged from a study of vaccination and CD4 T cells after COVID-19. Treatment meaning: approximately nine-day PBMC culture with coronavirus spike peptide pools or control peptides (ViraFEST assay). The assay that was used to sequence DNA from cultured CD4+ T cells was the Oncomine TCR Beta short-read assay. TCRdb recomputed calls from the PCR reads with MiXCR, one row per CDR3 protein. The sample carries 15,000 to 25,000 distinct CDR3 sequences, approximately 40% recorded once. This CDR3 region has 13 residues. CDR1 is SGHAT, CDR2 FQNNGV, per germline. Comment on this clonotype: Its specificity is unknown. The junction differs from germline at one of its ends, possibly a read error.

Source material: cultured CD4+ T cells from blood. The chain employs TRBV11-2 and TRBJ1-6, with D hard to call. This sequence was found in a human donor with COVID-19. CDR3 sequence reads: CASSLSGESPLRF. The CDR3 bases are TGTGCCAGCAGCTTGAGTGGGGAATCACCCCTCCGCTTT.